This is a list of T cell receptor beta chains from one sample in a study of blood T cell repertoires in COVID-19. Data came from immunoSEQ multiplex PCR; TCRdb stores just in-frame clones and leaves some out. The sample lists about 170,000 clones, about 89% seen once, with around 3.5% in the top ten. Sequences were obtained from peripheral blood. These receptors were collected from a man between 65 and 79 years old with acute or convalescent COVID-19. CDR3s include the opening cysteine and the closing phenylalanine or tryptophan.

V: TRBV6-4
CDR3: CASSDSGGINEQFF

V: TRBV28
CDR3: CASSLSQGPSAAQYF

V: TRBV5-8
CDR3: CASKHGTSGGSLYEQYF

V: TRBV3-1/TRBV3-2
CDR3: CASSGEGQEVLYEQYF

V: TRBV5-6
CDR3: CASSPRAGGNTIYF

V: TRBV29-1
CDR3: CSANRDRGLEQYF

V: TRBV5-6
CDR3: CASSPTGGSYNSPLHF

V: TRBV2
CDR3: CASILDRVSTEAFF

V: TRBV24-1
CDR3: CATAPDTQYF

V: TRBV18
CDR3: CASSPLTGTETQYF

V: TRBV9
CDR3: CASSPRGLAAYNEQFF

V: TRBV19
CDR3: CASSGTGRQAFF

V: TRBV10-1
CDR3: CASSESTTTGELFF

V: TRBV6-6
CDR3: CASSYPAGTSGREQYF

V: TRBV6-6
CDR3: CASGPPVGEAFF

V: TRBV4-2
CDR3: CASSRDGTAPTQFYGYTF

V: TRBV19
CDR3: CASSMRGIGTSSYEQYF

V: TRBV5-1
CDR3: CASSPDRVGYTF

V: TRBV19
CDR3: CAIWTGYGYTF

V: TRBV5-5
CDR3: CASSLFDRLTYEQYF

V: TRBV30
CDR3: CAWRTGTYEQYF

V: TRBV3-1/TRBV3-2
CDR3: CASSQARVRGMSAGNTIYF

V: TRBV5-4
CDR3: CASSLPQETQYF

V: TRBV4-2
CDR3: CASSQGFEGGGYTF

V: TRBV19
CDR3: CASSGLGGAGNTEAFF

V: TRBV7-6
CDR3: CASSLNLGTSNTGELFF

V: TRBV5-1
CDR3: CASSLQGSTNEKLFF

V: TRBV5-1
CDR3: CASSLEANEQFF

V: TRBV19
CDR3: CASSRRTGTSLANEQFF

V: TRBV5-1
CDR3: CASSFVASSEDTQYF

V: TRBV10-2
CDR3: CASSRTGRSSYNSPLHF

V: TRBV6-4
CDR3: CASIQTGGARGANVLTF

V: TRBV20-1
CDR3: CSASPSGTNEKLFF

V: TRBV5-4
CDR3: CASSADSYQETQYF

V: TRBV4-3
CDR3: CASSPLDSRGYTF

V: TRBV5-4
CDR3: CASSLNRGVDGYTF

V: TRBV18
CDR3: CASSPPFNTEAFF

V: TRBV2
CDR3: CASSGRAAGGETQYF

V: TRBV9
CDR3: CASSVAAVAGNTIYF

V: TRBV9
CDR3: CASSPRGGGEAFF

V: TRBV5-1
CDR3: CASSSQGDGDEKLFF

V: TRBV15
CDR3: CATSKGQVNTEAFF

V: TRBV5-3
CDR3: CAPSRYEQYF

V: TRBV6-2/TRBV6-3
CDR3: CASSYSWDRNEKLFF

V: TRBV7-9
CDR3: CASSIGGGIETQYF

V: TRBV28
CDR3: CASSLTDRGEGYTF

V: TRBV6-4
CDR3: CASSRRSPSSYNSPLHF

V: TRBV7-2
CDR3: CASRLPGLSTDTQYF

V: TRBV6-5
CDR3: CASRKREDYEQYF

V: TRBV24-1
CDR3: CATERVNTGELFF

V: TRBV4-1
CDR3: CASSQDETGGYYGYTF

V: TRBV29-1
CDR3: CSVEGPGPRYTF

V: TRBV28
CDR3: CASARENQPQHF

V: TRBV18
CDR3: CASSLTGPNYGYTF

V: TRBV6-1
CDR3: CASSEQVGQGSTDTQYF

V: TRBV19
CDR3: CASSSGGPLYNSPLHF

V: TRBV7-2
CDR3: CASSQPWTEMNTEAFF

V: TRBV5-4
CDR3: CATTDRDSGNTIYF